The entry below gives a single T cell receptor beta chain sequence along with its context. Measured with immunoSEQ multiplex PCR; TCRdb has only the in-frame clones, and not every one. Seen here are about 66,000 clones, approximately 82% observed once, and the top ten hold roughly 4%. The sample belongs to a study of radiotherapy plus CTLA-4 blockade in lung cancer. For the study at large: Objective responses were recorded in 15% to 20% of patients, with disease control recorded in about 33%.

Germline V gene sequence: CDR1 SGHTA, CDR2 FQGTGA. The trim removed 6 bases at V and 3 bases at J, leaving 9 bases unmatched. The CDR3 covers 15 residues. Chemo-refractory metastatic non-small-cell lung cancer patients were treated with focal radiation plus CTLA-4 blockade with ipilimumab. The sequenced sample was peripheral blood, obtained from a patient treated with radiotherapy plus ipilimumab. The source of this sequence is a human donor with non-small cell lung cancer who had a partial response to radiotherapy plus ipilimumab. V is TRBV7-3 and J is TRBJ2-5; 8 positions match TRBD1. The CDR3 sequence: CASSQGQGGKETQYF. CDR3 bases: TGTGCCAGCAGTCAAGGACAGGGAGGAAAAGAGACCCAGTACTTC.